This note documents a single T cell receptor beta chain sequence. The data derive from a study of T cell changes during pregnancy in multiple sclerosis. Per germline, CDR1 SGHAT and CDR2 FQNNGV. This CDR3 has 17 amino acids. The trim removed 5 bases at V and 0 bases at J, leaving 10 bases unmatched. The protocol was immunoSEQ multiplex PCR, while the TCRdb copy is restricted to in-frame clones and leaves out a portion. The data show some 110,000 clones, about 90% seen once. This TCR was recovered from a female donor with multiple sclerosis, enrolled in a pregnancy study. This chain joins TRBV11-2 and TRBJ2-3, with TRBD1 matching over 8 bases. The material sequenced was peripheral blood, taken before pregnancy. CDR3 in DNA: TGTGCCAGCAGCCCAAAACAGGGGGTGACTAGCACAGATACGCAGTATTTT. It specifies CASSPKQGVTSTDTQYF.